Following are 23 T cell receptor beta chains from one sample sequenced in a study of T cells in Graves' hyperthyroidism and ophthalmopathy. Amplified TCR beta CDR3 regions came from RNA transcripts. With the HTBI primer set, the TCR CDR3 went through a first round of RT-PCR. TCRdb recomputed calls from the multiplex PCR reads with MiXCR, one row per CDR3 protein. The table lists roughly 740,000 distinct CDR3 sequences, roughly 15% of them singletons. The sequencing sample was made of blood. Receptors originate from a man aged 18 to 30 with Graves' hyperthyroidism.

This clonotype was detected ten times or more. The DNA for the CDR3 is TGTGCCAGCAGTTACTCGGGGCAAGTAAAAAACATTCAGTACTTC. It specifies CASSYSGQVKNIQYF. The J gene is TRBJ2-4, the V gene TRBV6-6; a possible D gene is TRBD1 (5 bases). The CDR3 loop spans 15 amino acids. Trimming took off 0 bases at V and 4 bases at J, with 10 bases between the two ends. Germline lookup yields CDR1 MNHNY and CDR2 SVGAGI (reference sequence).

This clonotype was found many times. The chain recombines TRBV29-1 with TRBJ2-1; 9 positions agree with TRBD2. Germline CDR1 and CDR2: SQVTM and ANQGSEA. Trimming at V came to 4 bases and at J to 5 bases, leaving 3 bases not matched to a gene. The CDR3 runs to 13 residues. DNA of the CDR3: TGCAGCGTTGGACTAGCGGTACACAATGAGCAGTTCTTC. It is translated as CSVGLAVHNEQFF.

This clonotype was counted only a few times. The gene calls are TRBV7-9 and TRBJ1-2; perhaps TRBD1 as D (5 bases). Germline V gives CDR1 SEHNR, CDR2 FQNEAQ (reference sequence). This CDR3 is 15 amino acids long. Trimming left V 5 bases short and J 4 bases short, with 17 bases between. CDR3 region: CASSPGDAVSYGYTF. DNA of the CDR3: TGTGCCAGCAGCCCCGGGGACGCGGTTTCCTATGGCTACACCTTC.

The sample holds a few counts of this clonotype. V is TRBV3-1 and J is TRBJ2-1; TRBD2 aligns across 9 bases. CDR1 LGHDT and CDR2 YNNKEL come from the germline V gene (reference sequence). J gave up 10 bases and V 4 bases, and 5 bases lay outside the gene matches. The CDR3 is 13 amino acids. DNA for the CDR3: TGTGCCAGCAGCCCGACGCGGGGGGGGGAGCAGTTCTTC. Translating gives CASSPTRGGEQFF.

This clonotype was seen more than once but under ten times. The gene calls are TRBV20-1 and TRBJ1-5; 7 nucleotides line up with TRBD1. This CDR3 comprises 13 residues. V was pared by 1 base and J by 6 bases, with 3 bases of the junction left unmatched. In germline, CDR1 is DFQATT, CDR2 SNEGSKA (reference sequence). DNA of the CDR3: TGCAGTGCTAGAGTGACAGGGTTTCAGCCCCAGCATTTT. This codes for CSARVTGFQPQHF.

This clonotype was recorded many times. V and J are TRBV11-2 and TRBJ2-7; TRBD1 matches 8 bases. The V segment lost 4 bases and the J segment 1 base; nucleotides outside the gene matches: 3. The CDR3 length is 14 residues. The germline CDR1 and CDR2 sequences are SGHAT and FQNNGV. The CDR3, as DNA: TGTGCCAGCAGCTACACAGGGGGGTCCTACGAGCAGTACTTC. It yields the protein CASSYTGGSYEQYF.

This clonotype appeared a few times. The J gene is TRBJ1-5, the V gene TRBV20-1; the match to TRBD1 covers 7 bases. Per germline, CDR1 DFQATT and CDR2 SNEGSKA (reference sequence). The V and J ends lost 3 bases and 5 bases, in that order; junction bases with no gene match: 10. The length of the CDR3 is 15 residues. The CDR3 DNA follows: TGCAGTGCTAGGCAGGGGGTGTTGATTGATCAGCCCCAGCATTTT. Protein: CSARQGVLIDQPQHF.

As concerns this clonotype: A much bigger clone sits one base away, suggesting this may be a read error. The rearrangement uses TRBV25-1 and TRBJ1-1, with 7 nucleotides matching TRBD1. CDR1 is MGHDK, CDR2 SYGVNS, per germline. This CDR3 comprises 17 residues. Trimming removed 3 bases from V and 1 base from J; junction bases left unmatched: 11. The CDR3 loop reads CASSDSGTETWNTEAFF. In DNA, the CDR3 is TGTGCCAGCAGTGATTCCGGGACAGAGACATGGAACACTGAAGCTTTCTTT.

This clonotype has ten or more counts. The chain couples TRBV3-1 to TRBJ2-1, with D possibly called TRBD1 or TRBD2 (5 bases each). Germline V gene data show CDR1 as LGHDT and CDR2 as YNNKEL (reference sequence). The CDR3 runs 15 residues. V lost 2 bases and J 4 bases, leaving 12 bases between the germline ends. The CDR3 protein is CASSQTPGTYNEQFF. The DNA of the CDR3 is TGTGCCAGCAGCCAAACACCCGGGACGTACAATGAGCAGTTCTTC.

Worth noting for this clonotype: A clone one base away is much larger, so this may be a read error. The J gene is TRBJ2-3, the V gene TRBV11-1; 10 positions agree with TRBD2. Losses at the gene ends were 5 bases for V and 6 bases for J; bases not matched to a gene: 14. Germline V gives CDR1 SGHAT, CDR2 FQDESV (reference sequence). The CDR3 totals 17 residues. In DNA, the CDR3 is TGTGCCAGCAGCGCCGGACTAGCGGTAACCCTTCGGGATACGCAGTATTTT. Translation: CASSAGLAVTLRDTQYF.

The sample holds a few counts of this clonotype. The rearrangement joins TRBV7-2 to TRBJ2-5; 7 bases align to TRBD2. V shed 5 bases, J shed 1 base, and the junction held 4 bases outside the gene matches. The CDR3 is 14 amino acids. Germline V lookup: CDR1 SGHTA, CDR2 FQGNSA. DNA for the CDR3: TGTGCCAGCAGCCCCGCGGGAGTCCAAGAGACCCAGTACTTC. It specifies CASSPAGVQETQYF.

This clonotype showed up just a few times. The CDR3 DNA is TGTGCCACGAAGACTAGCGGAACCACAGATACGCAGTATTTT. Amino acid sequence: CATKTSGTTDTQYF. The V gene is TRBV19, the J gene TRBJ2-3; 9 bases line up with TRBD2. Germline V lookup: CDR1 LNHDA, CDR2 SQIVND (reference sequence). V was clipped by 10 bases and J by 2 bases; unmatched bases: 7. This CDR3 region has 14 residues. Full variable domain (missing parts from reference TRBV19 and TRBJ2-3): DGGITQSPKYLFRKEGQNVTLSCEQNLNHDAMYWYRQDPGQGLRLIYYSQIVNDFQKGDIAEGYSVSREKKESFPLTVTSAQKNPTAFYLCATKTSGTTDTQYFGPGTRLTVL.

This clonotype has a count of ten or more. The V and J genes are TRBV20-1 and TRBJ2-7, with D hard to call. From germline, CDR1 is DFQATT and CDR2 SNEGSKA (reference sequence). The ends were cut back, 6 bases at V and 4 bases at J, with 16 bases in the middle. This CDR3 comprises 13 residues. CDR3 residues: CSATQTPLYEQYF. In nucleotides, the CDR3 is TGCAGTGCCACCCAAACCCCTCTGTACGAGCAGTACTTC.

The chain couples TRBV7-9 to TRBJ2-1; a possible D gene is TRBD2 (5 bases). Between the trimmed V and J ends, which lost 5 bases and 6 bases, there was a span of 17 bases. Germline CDR1 reads SEHNR; CDR2 reads FQNEAQ (reference sequence). The CDR3 is 15 residues long. The CDR3 DNA follows: TGTGCCAGCAGCCCTCCGAAGGGAGATGTCAATGAGCAGTTCTTC. Protein product: CASSPPKGDVNEQFF.

This clonotype was detected many times. The chain uses TRBV7-9 and TRBJ2-3; 7 nucleotides align to TRBD2. The germline V gene has CDR1 SEHNR and CDR2 FQNEAQ (reference sequence). This CDR3 is built from 18 residues. The junction had 16 bases not matched to a gene; V was cut back by 5 bases and J by 2 bases. CDR3 protein: CASSPPSPVGGFTDTQYF. DNA of the CDR3: TGTGCCAGCAGCCCCCCATCCCCCGTGGGAGGGTTCACAGATACGCAGTATTTT.

This clonotype came up a few times. The chain carries TRBV5-1 and TRBJ1-2, with a weak D call TRBD1 (6 bases). Trimming pared 4 bases from V and 1 base from J, leaving 17 bases between. The CDR3 is made up of 16 amino acids. Looked up from germline, CDR1 is SGHRS and CDR2 is YFSETQ. In nucleotides, the CDR3 is TGCGCCAGCAGCCGGAACTTAGACAGGTTTAACTATGGCTACACCTTC. Protein sequence: CASSRNLDRFNYGYTF.

This clonotype was counted between two and nine times. The V and J genes are TRBV6-1 and TRBJ1-2; weak D call: TRBD1 (6 bases). This CDR3 is 15 amino acids long. CDR1 MNHNS and CDR2 SASEGT come from the germline V gene. The V and J ends lost 2 bases and 3 bases respectively, with 13 bases between them. CDR3 DNA sequence: TGTGCCAGCAGTGAATTGAGGGGGTTCGACTATGGCTACACCTTC. Translated: CASSELRGFDYGYTF.

This clonotype was seen more than once but under ten times. J is TRBJ1-5 and V is TRBV29-1; D might be TRBD1 (5 bases). The CDR3 extends over 13 amino acids. CDR1 and CDR2 (germline): SQVTM, ANQGSEA. Trimming stripped 4 bases from V and 3 bases from J, with 10 bases between. CDR3 sequence (DNA): TGCAGCGTTGCGGGGCAGCCCAATCAGCCCCAGCATTTT. Translated, it gives CSVAGQPNQPQHF.

The V gene is TRBV29-1, the J gene TRBJ2-7; 7 bases map to TRBD1. From germline, CDR1 is SQVTM and CDR2 ANQGSEA. This CDR3 has 13 amino acids. Unmatched junction bases numbered 8, after V lost 8 bases and J lost 1 base. In DNA form, the CDR3 reads TGCAGCATTAGGGCAGGGGGTTCCTACGAGCAGTACTTC. This sequence encodes CSIRAGGSYEQYF.

This clonotype was counted at least ten times. CDR3: CASSGQGAGSNQPQHF. CDR3 bases: TGTGCCAGCTCGGGACAGGGGGCTGGTAGCAATCAGCCCCAGCATTTT. The V and J genes are TRBV18 and TRBJ1-5; 12 positions agree with TRBD1. Germline V gene lookup returns CDR1 KGHSH and CDR2 LQKENI. This CDR3 is 16 amino acids long. After removal of 6 bases from V and 0 bases from J, the junction contained 3 bases not matched to a gene.

The gene calls are TRBV5-1 and TRBJ1-2; possibly TRBD1 for D (6 bases). Trimming took off 1 base at V and 7 bases at J, with 26 bases between the two ends. CDR3 length: 18 amino acids. CDR1 SGHRS and CDR2 YFSETQ come from the germline V gene. The CDR3 is CASSLRAGGRRVDCGYTF. The CDR3 coding sequence is TGCGCCAGCAGCTTGAGGGCCGGGGGGCGCAGAGTTGACTGTGGCTACACCTTC. The complete variable domain, with remaining parts taken from reference TRBV5-1 and TRBJ1-2, reads KAGVTQTPRYLIKTRGQQVTLSCSPISGHRSVSWYQQTPGQGLQFLFEYFSETQRNKGNFPGRFSGRQFSNSRSEMNVSTLELGDSALYLCASSLRAGGRRVDCGYTFGSGTRLTVV.

The V call is TRBV28, the J call TRBJ1-2; D is unclear. Germline CDR1 and CDR2: MDHEN and SYDVKM. The CDR3 is made up of 12 amino acids. Trimming left V 0 bases short and J 6 bases short, with 5 bases between. DNA of the CDR3: TGTGCCAGCAGTTTATGGCAAAATGGCTACACCTTC. Its translation: CASSLWQNGYTF.

There are many counts of this clonotype. The chain has TRBV30 and TRBJ1-1, with D possibly TRBD1 on 5 matching bases. V was cut by 2 bases and J by 10 bases, with 11 bases left in between. The CDR3 covers 11 residues. Germline values: CDR1 GTSNPN, CDR2 SVGIG (reference sequence). The CDR3 is CAWSSGGRAFF. The CDR3 DNA is TGTGCCTGGAGTTCTGGGGGTAGAGCTTTCTTT.